The present entry profiles one TCR beta chain with its context. Participant-reported clinical history was the basis for cohort assignment. Recovered participants had two consecutive negative NP/OP PCR tests, healthcare professional clearance, or symptom resolution. The CDR3 totals 12 residues. Deletions cut 6 bases from V and 5 bases from J, with 13 bases between. Germline CDR1 reads SQVTM; CDR2 reads ANQGSEA. These data belong to a study of blood T cell repertoires in COVID-19. Study-wide context: Sites in the United States, Italy and Spain provided acute and convalescent COVID-19 samples. The cDNA or gDNA used as material had been derived from T cells, B-cell-depleted T cells, or PBMCs.

The repertoire was sequenced with immunoSEQ multiplex PCR; TCRdb's copy has only in-frame clones and lacks some. Here the sample spans more than 450,000 clones, about nine tenths being singletons. The sequence was obtained from a woman under 30 who had recovered from COVID-19. The chain combines TRBV29-1 with TRBJ2-5; D may be TRBD1 (5 bases). The sample consisted of PBMCs or T cells enriched from blood (not recorded which). This chain's CDR3 is CSVRRQSETQYF. The CDR3 DNA reads TGCAGCGTAAGAAGACAGTCTGAGACCCAGTACTTC.